The 20 T cell receptor beta chains given below trace back to one sample, sequenced in a study of shared clonotypes between healthy human individuals. Measured with immunoSEQ multiplex PCR; TCRdb has only the in-frame clones, and not every one. The sample lists around 300,000 clones; around 90% were seen once. The material sequenced was memory CD8+ T cells sorted from blood. Subset here: CD45RO+ cells pooled with CCR7-negative TemRA cells. These receptors were taken from a man between 18 and 35 years old in good health.

This chain links TRBV28 with TRBJ1-6; TRBD1 is a possible D gene (6 bases). The germline V and J ends were trimmed by 0 bases and 3 bases, with 9 bases remaining between them. This CDR3 spans 16 amino acids. CDR1 MDHEN and CDR2 SYDVKM come from the germline V gene. The CDR3 loop is CASSLWQGHYNSPLHF. CDR3 nucleotide sequence: TGTGCCAGCAGTTTATGGCAGGGACACTATAATTCACCCCTCCACTTT.

A word on this clone: This sample includes further DNA sequences coding for the same CDR3. The rearrangement uses TRBV25-1 and TRBJ2-3; the D is unclear. The CDR3 runs to 13 residues. V was clipped by 0 bases and J by 2 bases, with 3 bases between them. CDR1 and CDR2 (germline): MGHDK, SYGVNS. The CDR3 coding sequence is TGTGCCAGCAGTGAATATAACACAGATACGCAGTATTTT. Its translation: CASSEYNTDTQYF.

The chain joins TRBV27 to TRBJ1-2, with D hard to call. The CDR3 loop spans 13 amino acids. Looked up from germline, CDR1 is MNHEY and CDR2 is SMNVEV (reference sequence). Trimming stripped 5 bases from V and 8 bases from J, with 15 bases between. The CDR3 loop is CASSAIWGLGYTF. CDR3 coding DNA: TGTGCCAGCAGTGCGATATGGGGTCTGGGCTACACCTTC.

The CDR3 region has the DNA TGTGCCAGCAATAGGCAGGGCCAAAACATTCAGTACTTC. It codes for CASNRQGQNIQYF. The chain recombines TRBV6-8 with TRBJ2-4, with a weak D call TRBD1 (5 bases). This CDR3 contains 13 residues. Germline-derived CDR1 and CDR2 are MNHGY and SAAAGT. Trimming took 7 bases from V and 5 from J, leaving 12 bases between them.

The CDR3 coding sequence is TGCAGCGTTCTCGGACTTTCCTACGAGCAGTACTTC. Protein product: CSVLGLSYEQYF. The chain joins TRBV29-1 to TRBJ2-7, with a tentative D call TRBD2 (5 bases). Trimming pared 5 bases from V and 1 base from J, leaving 9 bases between. The V gene's germline CDR1 is SQVTM and CDR2 ANQGSEA. CDR3 length equals 12 residues.

V and J are TRBV2 and TRBJ2-5; D not resolved. The CDR3 is 14 amino acids. The germline gives CDR1 SNHLY, CDR2 FYNNEI. Trimming removed 4 bases from V and 0 bases from J, with 9 bases in between. The chain's CDR3 is CASSATQYQETQYF. The CDR3 bases are TGTGCCAGCAGTGCCACACAGTACCAAGAGACCCAGTACTTC.

V is TRBV28 and J is TRBJ2-3; D remains ambiguous. The CDR3 is 17 residues long. V dropped 5 bases and J dropped 0 bases, with 18 bases sitting between them. Germline V gives CDR1 MDHEN, CDR2 SYDVKM. The chain's CDR3 is CASSTLFQWPSTDTQYF. CDR3 nucleotides: TGTGCCAGCAGTACCCTCTTCCAGTGGCCTAGCACAGATACGCAGTATTTT.

The chain joins TRBV2 to TRBJ1-5, with no clear D. CDR1 SNHLY and CDR2 FYNNEI come from the germline V gene. The CDR3 covers 18 residues. Trimming cost V 5 bases and J 0 bases, with 20 bases left between them. The CDR3: CASSPTSRRYYSNQPQHF. Written as DNA, the CDR3 is TGTGCCAGCAGTCCCACATCTCGACGGTACTATAGCAATCAGCCCCAGCATTTT.

V and J are TRBV10-3 and TRBJ2-1, with TRBD1 matching 10 bases. The V and J ends lost 4 bases and 7 bases, in that order; junction bases with no gene match: 13. CDR1 and CDR2 from the germline V gene are ENHRY and SYGVKD. This CDR3 comprises 17 residues. This chain's CDR3 is CAISALQPGQGRNEQFF. As DNA, the CDR3 is TGTGCCATCAGTGCCTTACAACCGGGACAGGGGCGGAATGAGCAGTTCTTC.

This rearrangement joins TRBV28 to TRBJ2-7, with D hard to call. Germline V gene data show CDR1 as MDHEN and CDR2 as SYDVKM. Trimming cost V 6 bases and J 3 bases, with 18 bases left between them. The CDR3 is 15 residues long. CDR3 nucleotides: TGTGCCAGCAGCCACCTAACGGGTGGGGACTACGAGCAGTACTTC. It specifies CASSHLTGGDYEQYF.

This clone has a single count. This rearrangement joins TRBV27 to TRBJ2-7; D gene ambiguous. Looked up from germline, CDR1 is MNHEY and CDR2 is SMNVEV (reference sequence). Trimming stripped 1 base from V and 2 bases from J, with 9 bases between. The CDR3 covers 14 residues. CDR3 region: CASSLFAGTYEQYF. Written as DNA, the CDR3 is TGTGCCAGCAGTTTATTTGCAGGAACCTACGAGCAGTACTTC.

The gene calls are TRBV7-9 and TRBJ2-7; no clear D gene. This CDR3 has 14 residues. The ends were cut back, 3 bases at V and 4 bases at J, with 13 bases in the middle. Germline lookup yields CDR1 SEHNR and CDR2 FQNEAQ (reference sequence). The CDR3 bases are TGTGCCAGCAGCTTGGCGGTCAAGGAGTACGAGCAGTACTTC. Amino acids: CASSLAVKEYEQYF.

This sequence joins TRBV29-1 and TRBJ2-7, with 8 positions matching TRBD1. This CDR3 spans 14 amino acids. The germline V gene has CDR1 SQVTM and CDR2 ANQGSEA. The J segment lost 5 bases and the V segment lost 0 bases, leaving 6 bases of the junction unmatched. In nucleotides, the CDR3 is TGCAGCGTTGAAGATGTGGCAGGGGGCCACGAGCAGTACTTC. Translated: CSVEDVAGGHEQYF.

With respect to this clone: One end of the junction fails to match germline, which may point to a read error. J is TRBJ1-1 and V is TRBV5-1; D unresolved. Germline V lookup: CDR1 SGHRS, CDR2 YFSETQ. The CDR3 has 13 amino acids. The CDR3 protein is CASRLDGDTEAFF. In DNA, the CDR3 is TGCGCCAGCAGGTTGGACGGTGACACTGAAGCTTTCTTT.

The gene calls are TRBV5-1 and TRBJ2-2; D is possibly TRBD1 (6 bases). The CDR3 totals 14 residues. Trimming took 5 bases from V and 6 from J, leaving 14 bases between them. Germline loops: CDR1 SGHRS, CDR2 YFSETQ. CDR3: CASRLSRGAGELFF. For the CDR3, the DNA is TGCGCCAGCAGATTATCCAGGGGCGCCGGGGAGCTGTTTTTT.

This chain uses TRBV4-1 with TRBJ2-5; tentative D call: TRBD2 (6 bases). The germline V and J ends were trimmed by 0 bases and 5 bases, with 13 bases remaining between them. The CDR3 sequence is 15 residues long. Germline-derived CDR1 and CDR2 are MGHRA and YSYEKL. The CDR3 nucleotides are TGCGCCAGCAGCCAAGATTTGGGGGGATGGGAGACCCAGTACTTC. This gives the protein CASSQDLGGWETQYF.

On this clone: The same CDR3 is also encoded by other DNA sequences in this sample. J is TRBJ2-5 and V is TRBV6-5; D unresolved. V dropped 2 bases and J dropped 2 bases, with 9 bases sitting between them. Per the germline V gene, CDR1 is MNHEY and CDR2 is SVGAGI. The CDR3 totals 14 residues. The CDR3 DNA follows: TGTGCCAGCAGTTACCCCGGTCTACAAGAGACCCAGTACTTC. Amino acid sequence: CASSYPGLQETQYF.

The chain combines TRBV4-1 with TRBJ1-1; D is ambiguous. V lost 4 bases, J lost 7 bases, and 10 bases lay in between. There are 12 residues in the CDR3. The germline CDR1 and CDR2 sequences are MGHRA and YSYEKL. Here the CDR3 reads CASSPGGGEAFF. The CDR3 region has the DNA TGCGCCAGCAGCCCGGGCGGAGGTGAAGCTTTCTTT.

The rearrangement links TRBV5-4 to TRBJ2-5, with TRBD1 identical over 8 bases. Trimming cost V 6 bases and J 7 bases; bases outside gene matches: 11. The CDR3 loop spans 14 amino acids. Per germline, CDR1 SGHNT and CDR2 YYREEE (reference sequence). For the CDR3, the DNA is TGTGCCAGCACCCGAGACAGGGGAGGTGGGACCCAGTACTTC. It is translated as CASTRDRGGGTQYF.

The CDR3 reads CASSVGGIYNEKLFF. The CDR3 coding sequence is TGTGCCAGCAGTGTAGGGGGAATATATAATGAAAAACTGTTTTTT. V is TRBV7-6 and J is TRBJ1-4, with D tentatively TRBD1 (6 bases). V dropped 6 bases and J dropped 4 bases, with 15 bases sitting between them. The germline V gene encodes CDR1 SGHVS and CDR2 FNYEAQ. The CDR3 is 15 amino acids.